This T cell receptor (beta chain) was identified in a study of cytomegalovirus exposure and HLA in healthy donors. General study findings and limits: The study designated some 180 TCR beta chains cytomegalovirus-associated. The authors later found TCR association rates varying by HLA locus, with DRB1 most and HLA-C fewest. A link between a missense DCLRE1C variant and TCR beta V- and J-gene trimming emerged from a later analysis.

This cohort consisted of healthy bone marrow donors. The PCR contained 60 Vbeta and 13 Jbeta primers. Data came from immunoSEQ multiplex PCR; TCRdb stores just in-frame clones and leaves some out. This sample has approximately 190,000 clones, with roughly 80% found just once. Looked up from germline, CDR1 is LGHNA and CDR2 is YNFKEQ. The CDR3 covers 16 residues. V dropped 4 bases and J dropped 8; count of bases not matched to a gene: 13. Details on this clone: No antigen is known for it.

This chain links TRBV4-2 with TRBJ2-7; 11 positions agree with TRBD2. This clonotype originated in a young woman in good health and CMV-seronegative. The sample comprised PBMCs. CDR3 bases: TGTGCCAGCAGCCCGGCCGCGATAGTAGCGGGAGGGCAGCAGTACTTC. It translates to CASSPAAIVAGGQQYF.